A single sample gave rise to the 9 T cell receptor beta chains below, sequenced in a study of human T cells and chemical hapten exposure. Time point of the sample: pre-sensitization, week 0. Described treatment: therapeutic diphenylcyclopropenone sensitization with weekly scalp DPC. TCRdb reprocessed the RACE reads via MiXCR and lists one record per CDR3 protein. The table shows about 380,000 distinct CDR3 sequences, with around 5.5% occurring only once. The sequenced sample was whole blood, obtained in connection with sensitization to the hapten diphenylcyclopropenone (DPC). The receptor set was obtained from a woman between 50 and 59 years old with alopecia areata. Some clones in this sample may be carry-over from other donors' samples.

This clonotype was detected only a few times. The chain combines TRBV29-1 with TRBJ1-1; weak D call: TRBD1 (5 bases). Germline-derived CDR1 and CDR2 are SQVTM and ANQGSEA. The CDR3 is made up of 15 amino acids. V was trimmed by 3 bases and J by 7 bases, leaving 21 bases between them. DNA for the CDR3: TGCAGCGTTGATGGGGACTTCGCAGGGCTTAATGAAGCTTTCTTT. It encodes CSVDGDFAGLNEAFF.

CDR3 nucleotides: TGCGCCAGCAGCCAAGGCACAGGGTTCAGGGATGAAGCTTTCTTT. This gives the protein CASSQGTGFRDEAFF. The rearrangement joins TRBV4-3 to TRBJ1-1; D is perhaps TRBD1 (6 bases). This CDR3 region has 15 residues. V lost 1 base to trimming and J lost 7 bases, with 16 bases between them. Germline V gene lookup returns CDR1 LGHNA and CDR2 YSLEER.

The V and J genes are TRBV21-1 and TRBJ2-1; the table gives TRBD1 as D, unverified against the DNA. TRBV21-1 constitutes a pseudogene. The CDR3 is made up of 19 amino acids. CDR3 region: CASSYIRDRGLGSYNEQFF. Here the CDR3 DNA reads TGTGCCAGCAGCTACATCCGGGACAGGGGTTTAGGGTCCTACAATGAGCAGTTCTTC.

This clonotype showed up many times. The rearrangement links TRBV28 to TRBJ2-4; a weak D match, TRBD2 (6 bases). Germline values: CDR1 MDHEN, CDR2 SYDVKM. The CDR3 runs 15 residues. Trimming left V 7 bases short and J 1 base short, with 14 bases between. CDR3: CASTPAAGAKNIQYF. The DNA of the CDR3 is TGTGCCAGCACCCCAGCCGCGGGGGCCAAAAACATTCAGTACTTC.

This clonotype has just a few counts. The CDR3 DNA is TGTGCCAGCAGTCTCCTGGCGTCCTACGAGCAGTACTTC. Protein: CASSLLASYEQYF. The chain joins TRBV6-6 to TRBJ2-7; D ambiguous. Trimming removed 5 bases at V and 1 base at J, with 9 bases between. CDR1 and CDR2 (germline): MNHNY, SVGAGI (reference sequence). The CDR3 has 13 amino acids.

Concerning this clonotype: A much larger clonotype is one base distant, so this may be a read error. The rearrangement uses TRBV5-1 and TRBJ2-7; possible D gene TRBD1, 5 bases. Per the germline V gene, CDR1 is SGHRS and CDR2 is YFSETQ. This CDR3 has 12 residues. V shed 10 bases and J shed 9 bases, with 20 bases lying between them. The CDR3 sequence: CAGTRDSHVQYF. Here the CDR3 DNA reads TGCGCCGGAACCAGGGATTCCCACGTGCAGTACTTC.

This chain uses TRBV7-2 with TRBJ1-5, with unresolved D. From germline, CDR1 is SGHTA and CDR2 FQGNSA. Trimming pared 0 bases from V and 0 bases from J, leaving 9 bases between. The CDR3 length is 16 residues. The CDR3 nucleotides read TGTGCCAGCAGCTTAGCGGACGGGCCTAGCAATCAGCCCCAGCATTTT. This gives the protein CASSLADGPSNQPQHF.

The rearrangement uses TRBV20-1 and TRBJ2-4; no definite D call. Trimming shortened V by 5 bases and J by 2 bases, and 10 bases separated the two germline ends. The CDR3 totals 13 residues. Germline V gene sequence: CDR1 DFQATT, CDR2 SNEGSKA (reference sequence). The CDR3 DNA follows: TGCAGTGCTCCTGGGTATCCCAAAAACATTCAGTACTTC. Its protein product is CSAPGYPKNIQYF.

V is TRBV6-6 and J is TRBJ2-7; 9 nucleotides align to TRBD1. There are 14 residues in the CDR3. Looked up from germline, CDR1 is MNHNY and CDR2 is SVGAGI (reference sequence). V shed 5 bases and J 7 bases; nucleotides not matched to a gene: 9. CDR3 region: CASSQGQGTGEQYF. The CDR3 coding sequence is TGTGCCAGCAGTCAGGGACAGGGTACTGGGGAGCAGTACTTC.